This TCR beta chain comes out of a study of cytomegalovirus exposure and HLA in healthy donors. A word on this clone: The antigen is not known.

The germline CDR1 and CDR2 sequences are MNHEY and SVGAGI. CDR3 length: 13 amino acids. With 2 bases removed from V and 9 bases from J, the gap between germline ends came to 12 bases. The method was immunoSEQ multiplex PCR; TCRdb's version includes in-frame clones alone and lacks a portion of them. The sample carries about 260,000 clones, roughly 88% recorded once. Study results and limitations: The study put 150 or so TCR beta chains on its list as cytomegalovirus-associated.

The TCR comes from a woman aged 25 to 39 in good health and CMV-seronegative. Source material: PBMCs. J is TRBJ2-3 and V is TRBV6-5, with D perhaps matching TRBD1 or TRBD2 (5 bases each). CDR3 loop: CASSYTGPGTQYF. The CDR3 DNA reads TGTGCCAGCAGTTACACGGGGCCGGGAACGCAGTATTTT.